These 14 T cell receptor beta chains share one sample of origin, sequenced in a study of T cells after yellow fever vaccination (dated by TCRdb to the late 2010s). Receptor amplification or capture employed 5' RACE. These reads were obtained on an Illumina NovaSeq 6000. Using fastp at Q25 and MiXCR, TCRdb reprocessed the public reads and kept productive beta chains. Each CDR3 protein appears once, grouped with its most common genes and DNA. The sample table records hundreds of thousands of distinct CDR3 sequences; approximately 8% of these occur just once. The ten largest clonotypes hold around 3.5% of the sample. This sample's treatment or condition label indicates: live attenuated yellow fever vaccine strain. The sample was CD4+ T cells sorted from PBMCs, taken 5 days after the yellow fever booster vaccination. These receptors came from a man younger than 30 who received the YFV17D yellow fever vaccine.

In this sample, this clonotype turned up a few times. The chain combines TRBV4-1 with TRBJ2-1; the D is unclear. Germline lookup yields CDR1 MGHRA and CDR2 YSYEKL. The CDR3 has 16 amino acids. V lost 0 bases to trimming and J lost 4 bases, with 13 bases between them. As DNA, the CDR3 is TGCGCCAGCAGCCAAGATCCCACAGTCTTTTACAATGAGCAGTTCTTC. Its translation is CASSQDPTVFYNEQFF.

The chain couples TRBV7-9 to TRBJ1-1, with 11 positions matching TRBD1. V dropped 5 bases and J dropped 1; count of bases not matched to a gene: 6. The CDR3 is made up of 16 amino acids. Germline V CDR1 and CDR2: SEHNR, FQNEAQ (reference sequence). Here the CDR3 reads CASSRRGQGENTEAFF. Written as DNA, the CDR3 is TGTGCCAGCAGCCGCCGGGGACAGGGGGAGAACACTGAAGCTTTCTTT.

This clonotype has a count of ten or more. V is TRBV9 and J is TRBJ2-3; 9 bases are shared with TRBD1. V dropped 3 bases and J dropped 2; count of bases not matched to a gene: 10. Germline lookup yields CDR1 SGDLS and CDR2 YYNGEE. This CDR3 is 17 amino acids long. CDR3 coding DNA: TGTGCCAGCAGCGCGCCCGGGACAGGGAATCCCACAGATACGCAGTATTTT. Translation: CASSAPGTGNPTDTQYF.

The rearrangement links TRBV27 to TRBJ2-5; D might be TRBD2 (5 bases). The CDR3 runs 16 residues. Trimming pared 2 bases from V and 7 bases from J, leaving 20 bases between. Germline CDR1 is MNHEY and CDR2 is SMNVEV (reference sequence). For the CDR3, the DNA is TGTGCCAGCAGTTTAAAGCCTAGAGGGATGCATTCGACCCAGTACTTC. As protein: CASSLKPRGMHSTQYF.

This clonotype was seen a handful of times. The chain joins TRBV4-3 to TRBJ1-2; D not resolved. The CDR3 has 15 residues. CDR1 is LGHNA and CDR2 is YSLEER in the germline V gene. Trimming took off 0 bases at V and 5 bases at J, with 13 bases between the two ends. The CDR3 bases are TGCGCCAGCAGCCAAGATCGAGCCCCGGATTATGGCTACACCTTC. Amino acid sequence: CASSQDRAPDYGYTF.

V usage is TRBV5-1 and J usage is TRBJ2-7; TRBD1 agrees at 7 bases. CDR1 and CDR2 from the germline V gene are SGHRS and YFSETQ. The CDR3 contains 15 residues. The V and J ends lost 3 bases and 1 base, in that order; junction bases with no gene match: 7. CDR3 protein: CASSSTGERSYEQYF. The CDR3 DNA follows: TGCGCCAGCAGCTCTACAGGGGAGCGGTCCTACGAGCAGTACTTC.

This clonotype has more than one count but fewer than ten. The chain employs TRBV18 and TRBJ1-1; tentative D call: TRBD1 (5 bases). CDR3 length: 15 residues. Germline assignment: CDR1 KGHSH and CDR2 LQKENI. The V end was cut by 4 bases, the J end by 1 base, with 13 bases between. CDR3 amino acids: CASSLHPGGNTEAFF. DNA for the CDR3: TGTGCCAGCTCACTCCACCCCGGGGGGAACACTGAAGCTTTCTTT.

This chain connects TRBV5-1 to TRBJ2-3; the D is unclear. Between the trimmed V and J ends, which lost 2 bases and 2 bases, there was a span of 9 bases. The V gene's germline CDR1 is SGHRS and CDR2 YFSETQ. This CDR3 comprises 14 residues. CDR3 nucleotides: TGCGCCAGCAGCTTTGGGGTCAACACAGATACGCAGTATTTT. Translation: CASSFGVNTDTQYF. The full variable domain, with the rest looked up from reference TRBV5-1 and TRBJ2-3, is KAGVTQTPRYLIKTRGQQVTLSCSPISGHRSVSWYQQTPGQGLQFLFEYFSETQRNKGNFPGRFSGRQFSNSRSEMNVSTLELGDSALYLCASSFGVNTDTQYFGPGTRLTVL.

This clonotype was detected a few times. The chain is built from TRBV12-3 or TRBV12-4 and TRBJ2-3; D gene ambiguous. CDR3 length equals 13 residues. V was shortened by 6 bases and J by 4 bases, with 11 bases between the two germline ends. CDR3: CASSWRHPDTQYF. CDR3 bases: TGTGCCAGCAGCTGGAGACACCCAGATACGCAGTATTTT.

This clonotype was found many times. CDR3: CASSAYRGTGNTGELFF. CDR3 in DNA: TGCGCCAGCAGCGCCTATAGGGGGACAGGGAACACCGGGGAGCTGTTTTTT. The chain carries TRBV10-1 and TRBJ2-2; 8 bases are a match to TRBD1. The V and J ends lost 6 bases and 1 base, in that order; junction bases with no gene match: 10. Germline V lookup: CDR1 WNHNN, CDR2 SYGVQD (reference sequence). The CDR3 spans 17 residues.

V and J are TRBV3-1 and TRBJ2-1; no firm D call. V lost 2 bases and J lost 15, with 20 bases in between. The germline CDR1 and CDR2 sequences are LGHDT and YNNKEL (reference sequence). The CDR3 spans 14 residues. The CDR3 reads CASSQPQSQRATFF. The CDR3 DNA is TGTGCCAGCAGCCAACCACAAAGCCAGCGAGCGACGTTCTTC.

The table lists this clonotype with a few counts. The chain carries TRBV27 and TRBJ2-1; 7 bases are a match to TRBD2. CDR1 is MNHEY and CDR2 is SMNVEV in the germline V gene (reference sequence). The CDR3 loop spans 13 amino acids. With 5 bases clipped from V and 10 bases from J, the junction kept 8 bases outside the gene matches. CDR3 nucleotide sequence: TGTGCCAGCAGTCCGACACGGGGGGAGGAGCAGTTCTTC. Protein sequence: CASSPTRGEEQFF.

This clonotype was counted many times. The chain combines TRBV20-1 with TRBJ2-3; 10 bases fit TRBD1. This CDR3 is 15 amino acids long. Germline trimming cut 3 bases from V and 6 bases from J; bases unmatched to any gene: 9. Germline assignment: CDR1 DFQATT and CDR2 SNEGSKA (reference sequence). The CDR3 DNA sequence: TGCAGTGCTAGCGACCCCGGGACAGGGGAGGATACGCAGTATTTT. Translated: CSASDPGTGEDTQYF.

This clonotype was picked up a small number of times. This chain connects TRBV29-1 to TRBJ2-3; maybe TRBD2 (7 bases). The CDR3 is made up of 14 amino acids. The V end was cut by 4 bases, the J end by 3 bases, with 14 bases between. Looked up from germline, CDR1 is SQVTM and CDR2 is ANQGSEA. The CDR3 protein is CSVVGRGGTDTQYF. The CDR3 DNA follows: TGCAGCGTTGTTGGGAGGGGGGGGACAGATACGCAGTATTTT.